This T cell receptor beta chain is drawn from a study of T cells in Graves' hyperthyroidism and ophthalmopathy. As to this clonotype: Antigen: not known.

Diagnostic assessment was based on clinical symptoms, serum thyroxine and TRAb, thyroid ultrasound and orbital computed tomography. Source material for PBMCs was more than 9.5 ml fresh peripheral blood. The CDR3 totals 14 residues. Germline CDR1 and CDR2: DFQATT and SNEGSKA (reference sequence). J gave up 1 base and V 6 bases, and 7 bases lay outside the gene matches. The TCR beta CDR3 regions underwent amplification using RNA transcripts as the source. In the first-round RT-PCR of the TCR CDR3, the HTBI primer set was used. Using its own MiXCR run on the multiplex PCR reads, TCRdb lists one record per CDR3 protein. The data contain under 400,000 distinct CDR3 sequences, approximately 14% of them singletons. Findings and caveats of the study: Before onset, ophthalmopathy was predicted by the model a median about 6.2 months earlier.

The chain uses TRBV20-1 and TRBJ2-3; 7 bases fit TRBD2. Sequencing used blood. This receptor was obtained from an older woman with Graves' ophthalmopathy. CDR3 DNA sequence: TGCAGTGCCCCTGGGGAGGGCGGCACAGATACGCAGTATTTT. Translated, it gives CSAPGEGGTDTQYF.